The present entry profiles one T cell receptor (beta chain) with its context. Authors' processing steps: Researchers report that nucleated cell counts were estimated from reference gene primer amplification. TCRdb's copy holds only in-frame clones and misses some; the assay was immunoSEQ multiplex PCR. Clonal size and the V and J genes are those of that table, whereas D and trimming came from the DNA. The table has some 57,000 clones, roughly 92% seen once; the top ten hold roughly 5.2%. The sample originates from a study of blood T cell repertoires in COVID-19. Overall study context: Some COVID-19 samples were acute and others convalescent; all came from the United States, Italy and Spain. Nucleic acid was either cDNA or gDNA, and it came from T cells, B-cell-depleted T cells, or PBMCs.

Looked up from germline, CDR1 is LNHDA and CDR2 is SQIVND (reference sequence). Trimming left V 6 bases short and J 2 bases short, with 14 bases between. The CDR3 contains 15 residues. The sample consisted of peripheral blood. This rearrangement joins TRBV19 to TRBJ1-3; D is possibly TRBD1 (6 bases). This clonotype was obtained from a human donor in a cohort sampled during active COVID-19. The CDR3 reads CASRQFTGTGNTIYF. The CDR3 nucleotides are TGTGCCAGTAGACAATTCACAGGGACTGGAAACACCATATATTTT.